This T cell receptor beta chain was sequenced for a study of shared clonotypes between healthy human individuals. Concerning this clone: The antigen remains unidentified.

The germline V and J ends were trimmed by 1 base and 3 bases, with 7 bases remaining between them. Germline CDR1 is SNHLY and CDR2 is FYNNEI. The CDR3 runs to 13 residues. Nashville, Tennessee was home to all donors, who were Caucasian adults. As handled by the study authors: Junction-only sequences produced by ImmunoSEQ had no quality scores, so filtering differed. Some clones are missing from TCRdb's copy, which holds only in-frame ones; the method was immunoSEQ multiplex PCR. The V and J calls and the clone size are those of that table, but D and trimming were determined from the DNA. Here the sample spans about 1,500,000 clones, approximately 96% being singletons. Study observations and caveats: Sharing across four donors was highest in naive CD4 (roughly 5%) and lowest in memory CD8 (roughly 0.4%). Relative to their counterparts shared across all four donors, non-shared clonotypes exhibited diminished generation probabilities.

V gene TRBV2 combines with J gene TRBJ2-7; D may be TRBD1 (5 bases). Sequenced input: naive CD4+ T cells sorted from blood. Subset: CD45RA+ positively selected. The receptor's source is a man aged 25 to 40 in good health. CDR3 loop: CASSEGTNYEQYF. The CDR3 bases are TGTGCCAGCAGTGAAGGGACAAACTACGAGCAGTACTTC.